This T cell receptor beta chain was sequenced in a study of T cell repertoires in cytomegalovirus infection. The germline V gene encodes CDR1 MNHNS and CDR2 SASEGT. The CDR3 is made up of 14 amino acids. The junction had 6 bases not matched to a gene; V was cut back by 3 bases and J by 4 bases. Study results and caveats: Clonotypes of TCR beta that were HLA-C-restricted and CMV-specific dominated the ex vivo response.

Each CDR3 protein gets one entry after TCRdb re-called the reads with MiXCR. The table records some 560,000 distinct CDR3 sequences, approximately 40% of them present only once. To note about this clonotype: Its antigen is as yet unknown.

The J gene is TRBJ2-7, the V gene TRBV6-1; 7 bases map to TRBD2. The clonotype originates from a human donor in good health (CMV status not recorded). Some clones in this sample may be carry-over from other donors' samples. The sample was cultured PBMCs, taken from culture after CMV antigen stimulation. The CDR3 nucleotides are TGTGCCAGCAGTGATCGGCGGGAGAGTTACGAGCAGTACTTC. It yields the protein CASSDRRESYEQYF.